What follows describes a single TCR beta chain. Antigen: not known. Other DNA variants within this sample encode the same CDR3. These data originate in a study of a mutant IDH1 vaccine in newly diagnosed glioma. For the study at large: The therapy given earlier, which was standard therapy, consisted of radiotherapy, temozolomide, or both, and most of the patients received both. Participants attended visit V12, the safety follow-up, at week 35, and then attended visit V13 at week 47.

Produced via immunoSEQ multiplex PCR; TCRdb's table is partial and in-frame only. This repertoire shows roughly 32,000 clones, approximately 80% found once; its top ten account for approximately 7.1%. Germline V gene lookup returns CDR1 SGHTA and CDR2 FQGNSA. With 3 bases removed from V and 0 bases from J, the gap between germline ends came to 7 bases. The length of the CDR3 is 14 residues. Broader study findings: Changes in the top peripheral T cell clonotypes seemingly had no bearing on pseudoprogression.

Indicated time point: week 35, safety follow-up. All doses held 300 ug of mutant IDH1 20-mer peptide, with topical imiquimod. This sequence was found in a young woman with glioma. The specimen was PBMCs, collected from a glioma patient whose treatment included an IDH1 peptide vaccine. V is TRBV7-2 and J is TRBJ2-3; the D is unclear. CDR3 region: CASSFSTSTDTQYF. The CDR3 DNA sequence: TGTGCCAGCAGCTTTAGCACTAGCACAGATACGCAGTATTTT.